The rows below give T cell receptor beta chains drawn from one sample of a study of identifying expanded T cells in peripheral blood. TCRdb's table, derived via immunoSEQ multiplex PCR, lists solely in-frame clones and lacks some. This table has some 96,000 clones, about 90% appearing once. The specimen sequenced was blood. These receptors came from a person aged 18 to 69 in good health. The CDR3 runs from the conserved cysteine through the conserved F or W. D genes are given only for firm matches. Not every row has a clone size; where given, it reads once, few, many or a size class.

D gene	clone size	V gene	J gene	CDR3 DNA	CDR3 protein
TRBD1	NA	TRBV19	TRBJ2-7	TGTGCCAGTAGGCCGACGGGACAGGGACTATACGAGCAGTACTTC	CASRPTGQGLYEQYF
TRBD1	once	TRBV11-3	TRBJ1-1	TGTGCCAGCAGCCCCGACAGGGTCCTCACTGAAGCTTTCTTT	CASSPDRVLTEAFF
TRBD2	NA	TRBV9	TRBJ2-1	TGTGCCAGCAGCGTAACTTTCGGGACTAGCGGGACTACCTACAATGAGCAGTTCTTC	CASSVTFGTSGTTYNEQFF
NA	few	TRBV27	TRBJ2-3	TGTGCCAGCAGTTTATACAGGCTTTATACGCAGTATTTT	CASSLYRLYTQYF
TRBD1	NA	TRBV10-3	TRBJ1-2	TGTGCCATCGCGACAGGGGTTGGCTACACCTTC	CAIATGVGYTF
TRBD1	NA	TRBV18	TRBJ2-5	TGTGCCAGCTCACCAAGCGAGGGACAGGGCGGAGAGACCCAGTACTTC	CASSPSEGQGGETQYF
NA	NA	TRBV7-9	TRBJ1-4	TGTGCCAGCAGCTTAAACGGAGTAGCGGCTAATGAAAAACTGTTTTTT	CASSLNGVAANEKLFF
NA	NA	TRBV7-2	TRBJ1-1	TGTGCCAGCAGTCCGAGGGCAAGGAACACTGAAGCTTTCTTT	CASSPRARNTEAFF
TRBD2	NA	TRBV5-6	TRBJ2-3	TGTGCCAGCAGCTTGGGAGGCGGGAGTAGGTCAGATACGCAGTATTTT	CASSLGGGSRSDTQYF
TRBD1	NA	TRBV29-1	TRBJ2-2	TGCAGCGTTGAGGGGGACAGTGCGAACACCGGGGAGCTGTTTTTT	CSVEGDSANTGELFF
TRBD1	once	TRBV7-9	TRBJ1-1	TGTGCCAGCAGCTTGGACAGGTCGGGGACTGAAGCTTTCTTT	CASSLDRSGTEAFF
NA	NA	TRBV18	TRBJ1-1	TGTGCCAGCTCACACGGAAGGGGAACTGAAGCTTTCTTT	CASSHGRGTEAFF
NA	NA	TRBV7-6	TRBJ2-7	TGTGCCAGCAGCTTAGTTGAGGCCGGGACACTATACGAGCAGTACTTC	CASSLVEAGTLYEQYF
TRBD2	few	TRBV5-1	TRBJ2-7	TGCGCCAGCAGCCCGAGGACTAGCGGGAGGGGCTCCTACGAGCAGTACTTC	CASSPRTSGRGSYEQYF
TRBD1	NA	TRBV4-1	TRBJ1-2	TGCGCCAGCAGCCCAGGGGGGTGGGGGGCGTTCTATGGCTACACCTTC	CASSPGGWGAFYGYTF
NA	NA	TRBV7-8	TRBJ2-7	TGTGCCAGCAGCTACAGGGTGGAGTCCGAGCAGTACTTC	CASSYRVESEQYF
NA	few	TRBV18	TRBJ1-1	TGTGCCAGCTCCGCCCACGGGGGCGACACTGAAGCTTTCTTT	CASSAHGGDTEAFF
NA	NA	TRBV10-2	TRBJ1-2	TGCGCCAGCAGTGAGTCCCCGGACCCGTATGGCTACACCTTC	CASSESPDPYGYTF
NA	NA	TRBV12-2	TRBJ2-3	TGTGCAAGTCGCTTAGTTACAGGGCTCCGCACAGATACGCAGTATTTT	CASRLVTGLRTDTQYF
TRBD1	NA	TRBV6-4	TRBJ1-1	TGTGCCAGCAGTTCGGCCTCAGGGGGCACTGAAGCTTTCTTT	CASSSASGGTEAFF
NA	once	TRBV19	TRBJ1-3	TGTGCCAGTAGTATCAGGGCAGACGGAAACACCATATATTTT	CASSIRADGNTIYF
NA	NA	TRBV10-3	TRBJ1-1	TGTGCCATCAGTGAGTCTCCTCCCTTTGAAGGGGGCACTGAAGCTTTCTTT	CAISESPPFEGGTEAFF
NA	NA	TRBV27	TRBJ2-5	TGTGCCAGCAGTTGGACGAAGGGGCAAGAGACCCAGTACTTC	CASSWTKGQETQYF
NA	NA	TRBV10-1	TRBJ2-7	TGCGCCAGCAGTGAGTCCGGGTACGAGCAGTACTTC	CASSESGYEQYF
TRBD1	NA	TRBV10-3	TRBJ2-2	TGTGCCTCCAGGGGGCTCAATAACGGGGAGCTGTTTTTT	CASRGLNNGELFF
NA	NA	TRBV7-9	TRBJ2-5	TGTGCCAGCAGCTTACGATCGCCCCAAGAGACCCAGTACTTC	CASSLRSPQETQYF
NA	NA	TRBV2	TRBJ1-4	TGTGCCAGCAGTTATTACAGGGCAACTAATGAAAAACTGTTTTTT	CASSYYRATNEKLFF
NA	NA	TRBV7-9	TRBJ1-2	TGTGCCAGCAGCTTAGCTATGACCGCCTCCTATGGCTACACCTTC	CASSLAMTASYGYTF
TRBD1	NA	TRBV27	TRBJ2-5	TGTGCCAGCAGTTTGGACAGGGACCCGGAGACCCAGTACTTC	CASSLDRDPETQYF
TRBD1	NA	TRBV7-9	TRBJ1-1	TGTGCCAGCAGCTCCCAGGGGGCTGAAGCTTTCTTT	CASSSQGAEAFF
NA	once	TRBV19	TRBJ2-1	TGTGCCAGTAGTATAGACCGAAAAGGCCCCTACAATGAGCAGTTCTTC	CASSIDRKGPYNEQFF
NA	few	TRBV11-3	TRBJ2-1	TGTGCCAGCAGCTCAGGGGTAGATGTCTACAATGAGCAGTTCTTC	CASSSGVDVYNEQFF
NA	NA	TRBV30	TRBJ1-2	TGTGCCTGGCGTAATAAGGGTAGTGGTAATGGCTACACCTTC	CAWRNKGSGNGYTF
NA	once	TRBV5-1	TRBJ1-3	TGCGCCAGCAGCTTGGCGGGGTTTAATTCAGGAAACACCATATATTTT	CASSLAGFNSGNTIYF
TRBD1	NA	TRBV10-3	TRBJ1-1	TGTGCCATCACTAAGGACAGGGGGAACACTGAAGCTTTCTTT	CAITKDRGNTEAFF